These T cell receptor beta chains were read from a single sample in a study of shared clonotypes between healthy human individuals. Using immunoSEQ multiplex PCR, the repertoire was profiled, and TCRdb retains in-frame clones only, with some absent. The table lists approximately 100,000 clones, 55% to 70% of them singletons. The sequenced sample was memory CD8+ T cells sorted from blood. The receptors were gathered from a woman aged 25-40 years in good health. Both conserved end residues are part of each CDR3. D genes are given only for firm matches. A clone size is listed for some rows: how often the clone was seen (once, few, many), or a class if it is expanded.

TRBD1 TRBJ2-7 NA TRBV27 CASRSRTGGWYEQYF TGTGCCAGCCGGTCCCGGACAGGGGGTTGGTACGAGCAGTACTTC
NA TRBJ1-2 NA TRBV28 CASSAQLNYGYTF TGTGCCAGCAGCGCACAGCTAAACTATGGCTACACCTTC
NA TRBJ2-7 NA TRBV28 CASSIALSSYEQYF TGTGCCAGTAGTATCGCGCTGAGCTCCTACGAGCAGTACTTC
NA TRBJ1-2 many TRBV6-4 CASSEGADPNYGYTF TGTGCCAGCAGTGAAGGGGCAGATCCTAACTATGGCTACACCTTC
NA TRBJ2-7 NA TRBV29-1 CSAWAGDTYEQYF TGCAGCGCCTGGGCAGGGGACACCTACGAGCAGTACTTC
NA TRBJ2-1 NA TRBV7-9 CASSLVEYYNEQFF TGTGCCAGCAGCTTAGTTGAATACTACAATGAGCAGTTCTTC
NA TRBJ2-7 once TRBV6-5 CASSYYGTESYEQYF TGTGCCAGCAGTTATTATGGGACGGAGTCCTACGAGCAGTACTTC
NA TRBJ2-2 NA TRBV10-3 CAISEWGLRERTGELFF TGTGCCATCAGTGAGTGGGGTTTGAGGGAGCGGACCGGGGAGCTGTTTTTT
NA TRBJ2-7 few TRBV6-5 CASSPGTYEQYF TGTGCCAGCTCCCCGGGGACCTACGAGCAGTACTTC
TRBD2 TRBJ2-3 NA TRBV19 CASSPTSGGPTDTQYF TGTGCCAGTAGTCCGACCTCGGGAGGGCCGACAGATACGCAGTATTTT
NA TRBJ1-5 NA TRBV19 CASSIDPNQPQHF TGTGCCAGTAGTATAGATCCCAATCAGCCCCAGCATTTT
NA TRBJ1-1 NA TRBV29-1 CSVLAFGSGNTEAFF TGCAGCGTTTTGGCGTTCGGCAGCGGAAACACTGAAGCTTTCTTT
NA TRBJ2-5 NA TRBV28 CASSGGRETQYF TGTGCCAGCAGTGGGGGGCGAGAGACCCAGTACTTC
NA TRBJ2-5 NA TRBV6-5 CASSNFPLPLRETQYF TGTGCCAGCAGTAACTTCCCCCTCCCCCTCAGGGAGACCCAGTACTTC
TRBD1 TRBJ1-2 once TRBV4-2 CASSQPGQRIYGYTF TGTGCCAGCAGCCAACCGGGACAGAGAATATATGGCTACACCTTC
NA TRBJ2-5 NA TRBV5-6 CASSLVVQETQYF TGTGCCAGCAGCTTGGTGGTCCAAGAGACCCAGTACTTC
NA TRBJ1-5 few TRBV23-1 CASSQLRTFSNQPQHF TGCGCCAGCAGTCAGTTGAGGACATTTAGCAATCAGCCCCAGCATTTT
NA TRBJ2-7 NA TRBV2 CASRWTQNIYEQYF TGTGCCAGCAGATGGACTCAGAATATTTACGAGCAGTACTTC
TRBD2 TRBJ2-7 many TRBV28 CATAWAGGREQYF TGTGCCACTGCCTGGGCGGGAGGGAGGGAGCAGTACTTC
TRBD2 TRBJ2-7 NA TRBV6-6 CASSYQREGNEQYF TGTGCCAGCAGTTACCAGCGGGAGGGCAACGAGCAGTACTTC
NA TRBJ2-1 many TRBV9 CASSVQSPGDEQFF TGTGCCAGCAGCGTCCAAAGCCCAGGGGATGAGCAGTTCTTC
NA TRBJ2-7 once TRBV10-3 CASSSSWQGSSYEQYF TGTGCCAGCAGTTCGTCGTGGCAGGGGAGTTCCTACGAGCAGTACTTC
NA TRBJ2-7 NA TRBV5-4 CASSSTGTEQYF TGTGCCAGCAGCTCCACAGGGACCGAGCAGTACTTC
NA TRBJ1-3 NA TRBV10-3 CAISERRTSGNTIYF TGTGCCATCAGTGAGAGACGGACCTCTGGAAACACCATATATTTT
NA TRBJ2-7 few TRBV27 CASSLLSRQSSYEQYF TGTGCCAGCAGTTTGCTGTCGAGGCAGAGCTCCTACGAGCAGTACTTC
TRBD2 TRBJ2-1 few TRBV7-9 CASSQEGGSYHNEQFF TGTGCCAGCAGCCAGGAGGGCGGGAGCTACCACAATGAGCAGTTCTTC
NA TRBJ2-3 NA TRBV25-1 CASSEKSGEENTDTQYF TGTGCCAGCAGTGAAAAATCGGGTGAGGAGAACACAGATACGCAGTATTTT
NA TRBJ1-1 NA TRBV19 CASSIRGGLNTEAFF TGTGCCAGTAGTATACGTGGGGGGCTTAACACTGAAGCTTTCTTT
TRBD2 TRBJ2-7 NA TRBV6-6 CASSYGLAGTYEQYF TGTGCCAGCAGTTATGGACTAGCGGGGACCTACGAGCAGTACTTC
NA TRBJ1-1 once TRBV11-2 CASSVPQGRFTEAFF TGTGCCAGCAGCGTCCCACAGGGACGATTCACTGAAGCTTTCTTT
NA TRBJ2-7 NA TRBV7-6 CASSLEGVIYEQYF TGTGCCAGCAGCTTAGAGGGAGTTATCTACGAGCAGTACTTC
NA TRBJ2-5 NA TRBV6-6 CASRGGLIGETQYF TGTGCCAGCAGGGGGGGTCTCATCGGAGAGACCCAGTACTTC
NA TRBJ2-2 NA TRBV5-4 CASSFSPGELFF TGTGCCAGCAGCTTTTCCCCCGGGGAGCTGTTTTTT
TRBD1 TRBJ1-1 NA TRBV25-1 CASSPGGTGGTEAFF TGTGCCAGCAGCCCCGGGGGGACAGGAGGCACTGAAGCTTTCTTT
NA TRBJ2-3 NA TRBV7-3 CASSLNGRLADTQYF TGTGCCAGCAGCTTAAACGGGCGGCTAGCAGATACGCAGTATTTT
TRBD1 TRBJ2-3 NA TRBV27 CASSFQQGAAGDTQYF TGTGCCAGCAGTTTCCAACAGGGGGCTGCGGGAGATACGCAGTATTTT